This T cell receptor (beta chain) was documented in a study of blood T cell repertoires in COVID-19. In this sample, this clone turned up once. Germline-derived CDR1 and CDR2 are MGHDK and SYGVNS. The V end was cut by 6 bases, the J end by 2 bases, with 16 bases between. The CDR3 spans 15 residues. The data were produced by immunoSEQ multiplex PCR, yet TCRdb's version contains in-frame clones alone and is incomplete. This table holds about 190,000 clones, approximately 91% found once. The TCR was taken from a woman between 40 and 50 years old who had recovered from COVID-19. Sample: peripheral blood. This chain uses TRBV25-1 with TRBJ1-2, with D maybe TRBD1 (6 bases). CDR3 in amino acids: CASSPTGTRNYGYTF. The DNA for the CDR3 is TGTGCCAGCAGCCCAACAGGGACAAGGAACTATGGCTACACCTTC.